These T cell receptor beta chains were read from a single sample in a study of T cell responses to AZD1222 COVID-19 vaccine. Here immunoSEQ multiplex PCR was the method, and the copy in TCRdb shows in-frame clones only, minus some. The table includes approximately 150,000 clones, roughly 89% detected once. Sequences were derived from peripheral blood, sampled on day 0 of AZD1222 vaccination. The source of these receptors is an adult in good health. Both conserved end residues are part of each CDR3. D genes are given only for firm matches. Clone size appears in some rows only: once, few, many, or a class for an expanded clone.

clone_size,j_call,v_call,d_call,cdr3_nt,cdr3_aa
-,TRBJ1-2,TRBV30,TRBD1,TGTGCCTGGAGGGGACAGGGGGCGGGAGACTATGGCTACACCTTC,CAWRGQGAGDYGYTF
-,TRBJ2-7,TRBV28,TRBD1,TGTGCCAGCACCGGGACAGGGGGGGACGAGCAGTACTTC,CASTGTGGDEQYF
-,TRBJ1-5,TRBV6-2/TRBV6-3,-,TGTGCCAGCAGTTACAACGGCTATCAGCCCCAGCATTTT,CASSYNGYQPQHF
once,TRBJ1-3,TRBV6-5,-,TGTGCCAGCAGGTCGACAGGAAACTCTGGAAACACCATATATTTT,CASRSTGNSGNTIYF
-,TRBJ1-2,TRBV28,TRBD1,TGTGCCAGCAGTTTATGGGACGCAGGGCTCAGGGGGGGCTACACCTTC,CASSLWDAGLRGGYTF
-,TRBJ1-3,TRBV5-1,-,TGCGCCAGCAGCTTGGAAGGGGCCAACTCTGGAAACACCATATATTTT,CASSLEGANSGNTIYF
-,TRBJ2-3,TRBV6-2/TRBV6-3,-,TGTGCCAGCAGTACCGGGACCCAGCAATCGAGGGATACGCAGTATTTT,CASSTGTQQSRDTQYF
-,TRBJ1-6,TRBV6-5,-,TGTGCCAGCAGTTCAGGGGACCCCAATTCACCCCTCCACTTT,CASSSGDPNSPLHF
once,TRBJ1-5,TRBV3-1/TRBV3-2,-,TGTGCCAGCAGCCGCGACCCTCAGCAGCCCCAGCATTTT,CASSRDPQQPQHF
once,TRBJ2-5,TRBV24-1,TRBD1,TGTGCCACCAGTGAAATGGGACAGGGCCCAGAGACCCAGTACTTC,CATSEMGQGPETQYF
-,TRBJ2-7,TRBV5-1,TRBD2,TGCGCCAGCAGCTTGCTGAGCGGGAGCTCCTACGAGCAGTACTTC,CASSLLSGSSYEQYF
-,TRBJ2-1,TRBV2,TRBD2,TGTGCCAGCAGTGGTTCTAGCGGGAGAAATGAGCAGTTCTTC,CASSGSSGRNEQFF
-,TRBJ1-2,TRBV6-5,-,TGTGCCAGCAGTTCCAAGGGACACGCTAACTATGGCTACACCTTC,CASSSKGHANYGYTF
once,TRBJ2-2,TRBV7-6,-,TGTGCCAGCAGCCCCCGGGACTTAGTTAGGGGCGGGGAGCTGTTTTTT,CASSPRDLVRGGELFF
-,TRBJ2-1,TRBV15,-,TGTGCCACCAGCAGAGATTTGGGTCAGGGGAATGAGCAGTTCTTC,CATSRDLGQGNEQFF
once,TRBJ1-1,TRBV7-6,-,TGTGCCAGCAGCTTGAGTCCCGGGGATGGCACTGAAGCTTTCTTT,CASSLSPGDGTEAFF
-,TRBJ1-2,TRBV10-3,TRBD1,TGTGCCATCAGTGAGACTCCAAGTGGACAGGGTATTGATGGCTACACCTTC,CAISETPSGQGIDGYTF
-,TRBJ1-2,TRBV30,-,TGTGCCTGGAGTGTGGGGGGGTCCTATGGCTACACCTTC,CAWSVGGSYGYTF
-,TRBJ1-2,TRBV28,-,TGTGCCAGCAGCTTTCGAAGGGGGAAAGGGCCCTATGGCTACACCTTC,CASSFRRGKGPYGYTF
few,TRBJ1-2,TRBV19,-,TGTGCCAGTAAGAAGGACTTCACGGCCTATGGCTACACCTTC,CASKKDFTAYGYTF
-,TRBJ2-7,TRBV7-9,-,TGTGCCAGCAGCTTACGACAGACGTACGAGCAGTACTTC,CASSLRQTYEQYF
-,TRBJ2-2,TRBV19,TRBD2,TGTGCCAGTAGGATTGCGGGACTAGCGGATAGAACCGGGGAGCTGTTTTTT,CASRIAGLADRTGELFF
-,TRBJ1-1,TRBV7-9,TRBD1,TGTGCCAGCAGCCCCGAGTGGGGACAGGGATCGGCTGAAGCTTTCTTT,CASSPEWGQGSAEAFF
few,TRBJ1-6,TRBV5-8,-,TGTGCCAGCAGCCCTGCCAGGGGTGATTCACCCCTCCACTTT,CASSPARGDSPLHF
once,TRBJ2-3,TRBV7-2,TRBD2,TGTGCCAGCAGCTTATCTAGCGGGAGAGCAGATACGCAGTATTTT,CASSLSSGRADTQYF
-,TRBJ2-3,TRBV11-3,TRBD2,TGTGCCAGCAGCTTTGGTACTAGCGGCACAGATACGCAGTATTTT,CASSFGTSGTDTQYF
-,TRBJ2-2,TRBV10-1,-,TGCGCCAGCAGTTCAACTTGGAACACCGGGGAGCTGTTTTTT,CASSSTWNTGELFF
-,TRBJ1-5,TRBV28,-,TGTGCCAGCAGTTTACCGGGACACGGTTATAATAGCAATCAGCCCCAGCATTTT,CASSLPGHGYNSNQPQHF
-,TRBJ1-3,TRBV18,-,TGTGCCAGCTCACCAGCAGGGGTCGGAAACACCATATATTTT,CASSPAGVGNTIYF
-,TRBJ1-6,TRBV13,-,TGTGCCAGCAGCCCGGGGCGGGGGAGCTCCTATAATTCACCCCTCCACTTT,CASSPGRGSSYNSPLHF
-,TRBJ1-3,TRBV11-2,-,TGTGCCAGCAGCGTAGGCATGGGGGTTGGAAACACCATATATTTT,CASSVGMGVGNTIYF
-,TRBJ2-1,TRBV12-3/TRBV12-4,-,TGTGCCAGCATCAGAGGGGGGAACAATGAGCAGTTCTTC,CASIRGGNNEQFF
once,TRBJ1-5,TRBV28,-,TGTGCCAGCTGCGAGGCAGGTCAGCCCCAGCATTTT,CASCEAGQPQHF